The clone carrying this T cell receptor beta chain was found a few times. Trimming cost V 5 bases and J 8 bases; bases outside gene matches: 14. Looked up from germline, CDR1 is SGHAT and CDR2 is FQNNGV. The CDR3 spans 15 residues. Authors' data handling: From reference gene primer amplification, estimates of nucleated cell counts were derived. Assay: immunoSEQ multiplex PCR; the TCRdb copy retains only in-frame clones and omits some. Clonal size and the V and J genes are those of that table, whereas D and trimming came from the DNA. The sample lists 140,000 or so clones, about 85% occurring once. This sample is part of a study of blood T cell repertoires in COVID-19. At the level of the study: COVID-19 samples collected from the United States, Italy and Spain covered acute and convalescent phases.

Grouping used clinical history reported by participants in a survey and questionnaire. Two negative PCRs, clearance, or symptom resolution had been documented for recovered Cohort 3 donors. The chain links TRBV11-2 to TRBJ1-2; 7 bases align to TRBD1. The source material was PBMCs or T cells enriched from blood (not recorded which). This clonotype originated in a middle-aged woman who had recovered from COVID-19. DNA for the CDR3: TGTGCCAGCAGCGGAGGGGACAGAAGGGCTAGCGGCTACACCTTC. Its translation: CASSGGDRRASGYTF.